A single sample is the source of the 22 T cell receptor beta chains below, sequenced in a study of shared clonotypes between healthy human individuals (dated by TCRdb to 2018 to 2020). CD8 naive samples were obtained by positive selection for CCR7 among CD45RO-negative cells, yielding a CD45RA+CCR7+ population from which TemRA cells were excluded. Libraries were built with the immunoSEQ multiplex PCR assay. In TCRdb, the immuneACCESS table is reduced to in-frame sequences with V and J assigned. These tables do not hold every clone; where another copy was compared, an unresolved V gene accounts for under half, and the others remain unexplained. A total of 1.5 million to 2.5 million clones appear in this sample, less than 95% of them only once. Of the sample, 1% to 1.5% falls within the top ten clones. The sample was naive CD8+ T cells sorted from blood. In light of the paper, this sample's cell subset or site label describes: CD45RA+CCR7+. These receptors all come from a man younger than 35 in good health.

The gene calls are TRBV29-1 and TRBJ2-2, with 7 positions matching TRBD2. V was pared by 0 bases and J by 0 bases, with 1 base of the junction left unmatched. Germline values: CDR1 SQVTM, CDR2 ANQGSEA. The CDR3 runs to 15 residues. As DNA, the CDR3 is TGCAGCGTTGAAGATGGGGGGGCGAACACCGGGGAGCTGTTTTTT. Translation gives CSVEDGGANTGELFF.

This clone appeared a single time. V and J are TRBV4-3 and TRBJ1-4, with D maybe TRBD1 (6 bases). The V and J ends lost 1 base and 5 bases respectively, with 14 bases between them. Germline V lookup: CDR1 LGHNA, CDR2 YSLEER. The CDR3 has 16 residues. The CDR3 DNA reads as TGCGCCAGCAGCCAAGTCCTACAGGGACCCAATGAAAAACTGTTTTTT. Its protein is CASSQVLQGPNEKLFF.

The chain links TRBV7-9 to TRBJ2-7; D possibly corresponds to TRBD2 (6 bases). The germline V gene has CDR1 SEHNR and CDR2 FQNEAQ (reference sequence). The CDR3 has 14 residues. V was trimmed by 5 bases and J by 3 bases, leaving 14 bases between them. As DNA, the CDR3 is TGTGCCAGCAGCCCACTGGAGGGGCACTACGAGCAGTACTTC. It codes for CASSPLEGHYEQYF.

The CDR3, as DNA: TGTGCCAGCAGTGGGACAGGGGAAGAAAATCAGCCCCAGCATTTT. Encoded protein: CASSGTGEENQPQHF. The chain employs TRBV6-5 and TRBJ1-5, with 10 bases fitting TRBD1. In germline, CDR1 is MNHEY, CDR2 SVGAGI. After removal of 5 bases from V and 4 bases from J, the junction contained 5 bases not matched to a gene. This CDR3 is 15 amino acids long.

Only a few counts were recorded for this clone. The chain links TRBV7-9 to TRBJ1-2, with 7 bases fitting TRBD1. Germline CDR1 and CDR2: SEHNR and FQNEAQ (reference sequence). V shed 7 bases and J 6 bases; nucleotides not matched to a gene: 14. CDR3 size: 15 residues. CDR3 protein: CASTGQIETGNGYTF. CDR3 DNA sequence: TGTGCCAGCACCGGCCAGATAGAGACAGGGAATGGCTACACCTTC.

To note about this clone: Other DNA sequences in the sample encode the same CDR3. J is TRBJ1-4 and V is TRBV9; D unclear. Germline V gene lookup returns CDR1 SGDLS and CDR2 YYNGEE. The CDR3 is 15 residues long. The V end was cut by 0 bases, the J end by 2 bases, with 8 bases between. The chain's CDR3 is CASSVEGSTNEKLFF. The DNA of the CDR3 is TGTGCCAGCAGCGTAGAAGGGAGCACTAATGAAAAACTGTTTTTT.

The V and J genes are TRBV4-3 and TRBJ2-7; 8 bases agree with TRBD2. The ends lost 0 bases at V and 4 bases at J; junction bases unmatched: 5. The germline CDR1 and CDR2 sequences are LGHNA and YSLEER. This CDR3 has 15 amino acids. This CDR3 is CASSQDSSGRYEQYF. DNA for the CDR3: TGCGCCAGCAGCCAAGACTCCAGCGGGAGATACGAGCAGTACTTC.

Turning to this clone: The sample holds other DNA sequences that translate to the same CDR3. The chain joins TRBV27 to TRBJ1-1, with TRBD1 matching 8 bases. The CDR3 is 14 amino acids. The germline gives CDR1 MNHEY, CDR2 SMNVEV (reference sequence). V lost 5 bases to trimming and J lost 1 base; unmatched junction nucleotides: 3. CDR3 DNA: TGTGCCAGCAGTATTACAGGGGGGAACACTGAAGCTTTCTTT. This codes for CASSITGGNTEAFF.

J is TRBJ2-7 and V is TRBV28, with D possibly being TRBD1 or TRBD2 (5 bases each). Between the trimmed V and J ends, which lost 4 bases and 3 bases, there was a span of 13 bases. This CDR3 spans 14 amino acids. CDR1 and CDR2 (germline): MDHEN, SYDVKM. CDR3 region: CASSSEGRLYEQYF. The CDR3 nucleotides are TGTGCCAGCAGTTCTGAGGGACGTCTCTACGAGCAGTACTTC.

The J gene is TRBJ1-1, the V gene TRBV30, with D unclear. Between the trimmed V and J ends, which lost 3 bases and 8 bases, there was a span of 25 bases. The CDR3 spans 16 residues. Germline V CDR1 and CDR2: GTSNPN, SVGIG (reference sequence). The CDR3 nucleotides read TGTGCCTGGAGGCCTCCTTGGGAGATTTTAATAACCGAAGCTTTCTTT. Translated, it gives CAWRPPWEILITEAFF.

This rearrangement joins TRBV7-2 to TRBJ1-6; the match to TRBD1 covers 10 bases. V shed 4 bases and J 3 bases; nucleotides not matched to a gene: 9. The CDR3 sequence is 18 residues long. In germline, CDR1 is SGHTA, CDR2 FQGNSA. The CDR3 is CASSSEGQGTIYNSPLHF. CDR3 DNA: TGTGCCAGCAGCTCCGAGGGACAGGGGACCATCTATAATTCACCCCTCCACTTT.

This clone has a single count. The chain employs TRBV5-8 and TRBJ1-1, with unresolved D. The V gene lost 3 bases and the J gene lost 7 bases, with 22 bases spanning the gap. This CDR3 spans 16 amino acids. Germline V gene sequence: CDR1 SGHTS, CDR2 YDEGEE. The CDR3 DNA reads TGTGCCAGCAGCTACCTTCCTCTGGGGTCTACTTATGAAGCTTTCTTT. It is translated as CASSYLPLGSTYEAFF. Together with reference TRBV5-8 and TRBJ1-1, the CDR3 gives the full variable domain: EAGVTQSPTHLIKTRGQQATLRCSPISGHTSVYWYQQALGLGLQFLLWYDEGEERNRGNFPPRFSGRQFPNYSSELNVNALELEDSALYLCASSYLPLGSTYEAFFGQGTRLTVV.

The V call is TRBV10-2, the J call TRBJ1-1, with D perhaps matching TRBD1 (6 bases). The V end lost 6 bases, the J end lost 3 bases, and 14 bases lay between the germline ends. The CDR3 has 14 amino acids. Germline V lookup: CDR1 WSHSY, CDR2 SAAADI. The CDR3 loop reads CASREGEEDTEAFF. CDR3 DNA: TGCGCCAGCAGGGAGGGGGAAGAAGACACTGAAGCTTTCTTT.

This chain connects TRBV27 to TRBJ1-6, with D tentatively TRBD1 (6 bases). Looked up from germline, CDR1 is MNHEY and CDR2 is SMNVEV (reference sequence). The CDR3 is made up of 15 amino acids. V was pared by 2 bases and J by 8 bases, with 13 bases between. Here the CDR3 DNA reads TGTGCCAGCAGTTTAGTCAGGGGTTCTTATTCACCCCTCCACTTT. Its translation: CASSLVRGSYSPLHF.

The chain recombines TRBV5-6 with TRBJ1-1, with a tentative D call TRBD1 (6 bases). Trimming cost V 0 bases and J 7 bases, with 10 bases left between them. CDR1 is SGHDT, CDR2 YYEEEE, per germline. The CDR3 is made up of 13 amino acids. The CDR3 nucleotides read TGTGCCAGCAGCTTGGGGTCAGGGGTTGAAGCTTTCTTT. It encodes CASSLGSGVEAFF.

The V gene is TRBV7-2, the J gene TRBJ1-6; the D gene is possibly TRBD1 (6 bases). V lost 6 bases and J lost 9, with 21 bases in between. Per the germline V gene, CDR1 is SGHTA and CDR2 is FQGNSA. This CDR3 comprises 16 residues. The CDR3 DNA reads TGTGCCAGCAGTCTTATAAGGGGACAAGGGCGTTCACCCCTCCACTTT. Protein: CASSLIRGQGRSPLHF.

This chain connects TRBV5-5 to TRBJ1-3; a possible D gene is TRBD1 (6 bases). Germline V lookup: CDR1 SGHKS, CDR2 YYEKEE (reference sequence). V was pared by 0 bases and J by 0 bases, with 10 bases between. The CDR3 is 16 amino acids. The CDR3 reads CASSLVAGASGNTIYF. The CDR3 DNA sequence: TGTGCCAGCAGCTTGGTGGCGGGGGCCTCTGGAAACACCATATATTTT.

The chain employs TRBV27 and TRBJ2-7; 9 nucleotides line up with TRBD2. Unmatched junction bases numbered 1, after V lost 10 bases and J lost 3 bases. This CDR3 has 11 residues. Germline-derived CDR1 and CDR2 are MNHEY and SMNVEV (reference sequence). DNA of the CDR3: TGTGCCACAGCGGGGGGCTACGAGCAGTACTTC. Protein sequence: CATAGGYEQYF.

J is TRBJ2-1 and V is TRBV29-1; TRBD2 matches at 11 bases. Germline assignment: CDR1 SQVTM and CDR2 ANQGSEA. V shed 4 bases and J 6 bases; nucleotides not matched to a gene: 8. The CDR3 contains 15 residues. The CDR3: CSVAGTSGGGNEQFF. The CDR3 nucleotides read TGCAGCGTTGCGGGAACTAGCGGGGGTGGCAATGAGCAGTTCTTC.

On this clone itself: The junction differs from germline at one of its ends, possibly a read error. The gene calls are TRBV28 and TRBJ2-1, with D perhaps TRBD1 or TRBD2 (5 bases each). The CDR3 contains 14 residues. Germline V gene lookup returns CDR1 MDHEN and CDR2 SYDVKM. CDR3 amino acids: CASSGTQQYTEQFF. DNA for the CDR3: TGTGCCAGCAGTGGGACCCAACAGTACACTGAGCAGTTCTTC.

The chain carries TRBV5-1 and TRBJ2-7, with unresolved D. Germline CDR1 is SGHRS and CDR2 is YFSETQ. The length of the CDR3 is 13 residues. V lost 2 bases and J lost 2, with 8 bases in between. This chain's CDR3 is CASSFGITYEQYF. Here the CDR3 DNA reads TGCGCCAGCAGCTTTGGGATTACCTACGAGCAGTACTTC.

This chain links TRBV15 with TRBJ2-1; D not certain. V was trimmed by 3 bases and J by 10 bases, leaving 16 bases between them. Germline V CDR1 and CDR2: LNHNV, YYDKDF (reference sequence). There are 14 residues in the CDR3. CDR3 nucleotides: TGTGCCACCAGCAGGACCTCGAGGACGGAAGAGCAGTTCTTC. It specifies CATSRTSRTEEQFF.